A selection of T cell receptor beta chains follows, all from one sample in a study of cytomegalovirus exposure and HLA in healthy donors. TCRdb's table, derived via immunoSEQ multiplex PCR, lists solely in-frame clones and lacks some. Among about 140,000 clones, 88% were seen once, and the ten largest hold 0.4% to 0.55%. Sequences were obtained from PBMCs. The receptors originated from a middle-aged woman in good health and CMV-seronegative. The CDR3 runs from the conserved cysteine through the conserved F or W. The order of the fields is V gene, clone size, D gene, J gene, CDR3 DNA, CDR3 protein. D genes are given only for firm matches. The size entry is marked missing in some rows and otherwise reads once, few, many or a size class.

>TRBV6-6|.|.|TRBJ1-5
TGTGCCACCCTATCCCAGACGGACTCCTGGCTCGGCCCCCAGCATTTT
CATLSQTDSWLGPQHF
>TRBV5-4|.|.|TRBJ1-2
TGTGCCAGCAGCTTGGCCAAAACAGGGCCCTATGGCTACACCTTC
CASSLAKTGPYGYTF
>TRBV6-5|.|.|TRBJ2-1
TGTGCCAGCAGTTACTCGAACACGGGAGCTTCGAGTGAGCAGTTCTTC
CASSYSNTGASSEQFF
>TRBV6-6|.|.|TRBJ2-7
TGTGCCAGCACTAAACAGGGGGGGTACGAGCAGTACTTC
CASTKQGGYEQYF
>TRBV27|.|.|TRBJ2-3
TGTGCCAGCAGTTTATCGGGGCTACCCCAGTATTTT
CASSLSGLPQYF
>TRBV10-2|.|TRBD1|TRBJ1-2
TGCGCCAGCAGTATGGGACAGCTCTATGGCTACACCTTC
CASSMGQLYGYTF
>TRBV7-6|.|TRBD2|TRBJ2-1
TGTGCCAGCAGCTTAGTGGGACTAGCCGGCAATGAGCAGTTCTTC
CASSLVGLAGNEQFF
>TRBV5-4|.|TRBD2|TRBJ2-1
TGTGCCAGCAGCTTGGCCACTACTAGCGGGAGGGCTCAGTTCTTC
CASSLATTSGRAQFF
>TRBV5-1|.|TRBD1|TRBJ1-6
TGCGCCAGCAGCCCGACCGAGGGACAGGGAAGATCACCCCTCCACTTT
CASSPTEGQGRSPLHF
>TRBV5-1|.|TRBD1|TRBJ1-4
TGCGCCAGCAGGGGGGACAGGGCTAATGAAAAACTGTTTTTT
CASRGDRANEKLFF
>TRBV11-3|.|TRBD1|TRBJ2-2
TGTGCCAGCAGCTTAGGACAGGGGCCCGGGGAGCTGTTTTTT
CASSLGQGPGELFF
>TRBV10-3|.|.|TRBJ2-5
TGTGCCATCTCGGCCAGGGCTCAACAAGAGACCCAGTACTTC
CAISARAQQETQYF
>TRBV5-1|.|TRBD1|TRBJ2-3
TGCGCCAGCAGCTATATGGGACAGGGGGCAAGGGATACGCAGTATTTT
CASSYMGQGARDTQYF
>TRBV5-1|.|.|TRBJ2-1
TGCGCCAGCAGCTTGGGCCCTTCGGGCAATGAGCAGTTCTTC
CASSLGPSGNEQFF
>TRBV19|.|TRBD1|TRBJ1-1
TGTGCCAGTAGTATACAGACAGGGTCGACTGAAGCTTTCTTT
CASSIQTGSTEAFF
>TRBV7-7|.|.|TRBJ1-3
TGTGCTAGCAGCTTAGACCGCAGCTCTGGAAACACCATATATTTT
CASSLDRSSGNTIYF
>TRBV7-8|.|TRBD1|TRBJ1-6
TGTGCCAGCAGCTTAGACTGGACAGGGGGCCGTTCACCCCTCCACTTT
CASSLDWTGGRSPLHF
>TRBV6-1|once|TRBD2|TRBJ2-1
TGTGCCAGCAGTGTTTCAGGACTAGCGGGAATGGATGAGCAGTTCTTC
CASSVSGLAGMDEQFF
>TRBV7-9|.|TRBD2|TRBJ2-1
TGTGCCAGCAGCCCGCGGGGGACCCCCATCAATGAGCAGTTCTTC
CASSPRGTPINEQFF
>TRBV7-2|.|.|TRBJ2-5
TGTGCCAGCAGCTCCCGTGGTGGCCTCCAAGAGACCCAGTACTTC
CASSSRGGLQETQYF
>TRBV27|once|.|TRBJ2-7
TGTGCCAGCAGCCCCCCGGGGTTCCCCTCCTACGAGCAGTACTTC
CASSPPGFPSYEQYF
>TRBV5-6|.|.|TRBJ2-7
TGTGCCAGCAGCTTGACAGTACCCTACGAGCAGTACTTC
CASSLTVPYEQYF
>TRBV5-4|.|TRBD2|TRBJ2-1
TGTGCCAGCAGCTCGGGAGGCCTCTACAATGAGCAGTTCTTC
CASSSGGLYNEQFF
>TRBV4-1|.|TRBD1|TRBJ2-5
TGCGCCAGCAGCCAAGATGCCGTTAGGGGGCCACAAGAGACCCAGTACTTC
CASSQDAVRGPQETQYF
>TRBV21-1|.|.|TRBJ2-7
TGTGCCAGCAGGATACCTCTAGCGGGAGGAACCTACGAGCAGTACTTC
CASRIPLAGGTYEQYF
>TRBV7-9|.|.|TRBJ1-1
TGTGCCAGCAGCTTAGCGAGCACTGAAGCTTTCTTT
CASSLASTEAFF
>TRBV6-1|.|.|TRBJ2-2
TGTGCCAGCAGCTGGCCCCAGGGGTTGCCCGGGGAGCTGTTTTTT
CASSWPQGLPGELFF
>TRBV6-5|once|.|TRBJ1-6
TGTGCCAGCAGTTACTCGAACCAGGGTTCCGATTCACCCCTCCACTTT
CASSYSNQGSDSPLHF
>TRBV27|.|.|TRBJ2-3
TGTGCCAGCCGGACAGCGTACACAGATACGCAGTATTTT
CASRTAYTDTQYF
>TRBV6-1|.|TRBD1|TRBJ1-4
TGTGCCAGCAGTGACGGGACAGGGTGGGGATTCGCAACTAATGAAAAACTGTTTTTT
CASSDGTGWGFATNEKLFF
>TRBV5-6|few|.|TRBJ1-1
TGTGCCAGCAGCCATACACAGGGAAACACTGAAGCTTTCTTT
CASSHTQGNTEAFF
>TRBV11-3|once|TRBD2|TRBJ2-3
TGTGCCAGCAGCGCAGACGGACTAGCGGGAGGAGATACGCAGTATTTT
CASSADGLAGGDTQYF
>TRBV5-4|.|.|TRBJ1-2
TGTGCCAGCAGCTCCTACTATGGCTACACCTTC
CASSSYYGYTF
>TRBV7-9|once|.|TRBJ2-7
TGTTCCAGCAGCCGCGGGACCTACGAGCAGTACTTC
CSSSRGTYEQYF
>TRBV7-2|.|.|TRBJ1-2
TGTGCCAGCAGCTTATTCGTGGTGAGAGCAGGCTACACCTTC
CASSLFVVRAGYTF
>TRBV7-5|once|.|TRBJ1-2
TGTGTCAGAAGACGCACAGGGGGCGTTAGCTATGGCTACACCTTC
CVRRRTGGVSYGYTF
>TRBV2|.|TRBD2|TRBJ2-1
TGTGCCAGCGGGGGTGGGACTAGCGAGTACAATGAGCAGTTCTTC
CASGGGTSEYNEQFF
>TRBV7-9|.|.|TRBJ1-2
TGTGCCAGCAGCCGCGGCGGCTATGGCTACACCTTC
CASSRGGYGYTF
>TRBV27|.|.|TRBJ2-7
TGTGCCAGCAGTCCGCAGGGTGCGTCTTCCGAGCAGTACTTC
CASSPQGASSEQYF
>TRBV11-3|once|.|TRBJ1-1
TGTGCCAGCAGCTTAGGGGCGCCAGGTGCCTCGACTGAAGCTTTCTTT
CASSLGAPGASTEAFF
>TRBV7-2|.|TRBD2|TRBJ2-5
TGTGCCAGCAGCTTAGCCGGGAGCGGGAGACGTGGAGAGACCCAGTACTTC
CASSLAGSGRRGETQYF
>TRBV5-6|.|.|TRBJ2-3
TGTGCCAGCAGCTTCGGTTCCCAAATAGATACGCAGTATTTT
CASSFGSQIDTQYF
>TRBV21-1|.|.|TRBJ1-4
TGTGCCAGCTCCACGAGGGTATCAAGTGAAAAACTGTTTTTT
CASSTRVSSEKLFF
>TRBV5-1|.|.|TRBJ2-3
TGCGCCAGCAGCTTGGCCCCCCACACAGATACGCAGTATTTT
CASSLAPHTDTQYF
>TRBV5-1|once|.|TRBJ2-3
TGCGCCAGCAGCTTGGGGCAGGGTATTGCGACAGATACGCAGTATTTT
CASSLGQGIATDTQYF
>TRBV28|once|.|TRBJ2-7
TGTGCCCGCCCAGATTCGATGCAAGCCTACGAGCAGTACTTC
CARPDSMQAYEQYF
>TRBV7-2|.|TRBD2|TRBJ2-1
TGTGCCAGCAGCGACCCCGCTGGGTGGGGGGGGAATGAGCAGTTCTTC
CASSDPAGWGGNEQFF
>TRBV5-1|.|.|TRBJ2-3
TGCGCCAGCATCGGCAGTGGAGCGGGCCTCACAGATACGCAGTATTTT
CASIGSGAGLTDTQYF
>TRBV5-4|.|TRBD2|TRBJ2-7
TGTGCCAGCAGCTCTAGCGGGAGGTTCTCCTACGAGCAGTACTTC
CASSSSGRFSYEQYF